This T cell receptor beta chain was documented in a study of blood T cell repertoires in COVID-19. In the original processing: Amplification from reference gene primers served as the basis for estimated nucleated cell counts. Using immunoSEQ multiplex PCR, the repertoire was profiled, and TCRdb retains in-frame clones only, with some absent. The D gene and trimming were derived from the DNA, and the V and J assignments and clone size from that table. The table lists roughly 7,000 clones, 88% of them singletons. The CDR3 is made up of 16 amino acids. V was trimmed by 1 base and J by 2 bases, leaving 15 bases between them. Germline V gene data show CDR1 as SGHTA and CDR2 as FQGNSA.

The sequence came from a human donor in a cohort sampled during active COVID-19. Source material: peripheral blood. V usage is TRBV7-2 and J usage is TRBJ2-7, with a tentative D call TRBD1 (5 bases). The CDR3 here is CASSLGGGSLAYEQYF. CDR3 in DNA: TGTGCCAGCAGCTTAGGGGGCGGATCCCTGGCCTACGAGCAGTACTTC.